This TCR beta chain was sequenced for a study of T cell responses to AZD1222 COVID-19 vaccine. Overall study context: Researchers grouped second doses given at about 4 or about 12 weeks into one pool. Broader study findings: Repertoire sampling was restricted to post-peak T cell response timepoints.

Turning to this clone: Its antigen is undetermined.

Data came from immunoSEQ multiplex PCR; TCRdb stores just in-frame clones and leaves some out. The sample lists roughly 150,000 clones; 91% were seen once. CDR3 length equals 12 residues. Germline CDR1 reads SGHDT; CDR2 reads YYEEEE. Trimming at V came to 4 bases and at J to 8 bases, leaving 4 bases not matched to a gene. The chain joins TRBV5-6 to TRBJ1-2; 8 bases match TRBD1. The source of this sequence is an adult in good health. Sample: peripheral blood, taken on day 0 of AZD1222 vaccination. This CDR3 is CASSQGAGGYTF. The CDR3 region has the DNA TGTGCCAGCAGCCAGGGGGCAGGAGGCTACACCTTC. Full variable domain (outside the CDR3, taken from reference TRBV5-6 and TRBJ1-2): DAGVTQSPTHLIKTRGQQVTLRCSPKSGHDTVSWYQQALGQGPQFIFQYYEEEERQRGNFPDRFSGHQFPNYSSELNVNALLLGDSALYLCASSQGAGGYTFGSGTRLTVV.